This entry lists 25 T cell receptor beta chains sequenced from one sample in a study of CD39 and CD103 CD8 tumor-infiltrating T cells. The table came from immunoSEQ multiplex PCR; TCRdb's copy has only in-frame clones and leaves some out. The sample has 380 or so clones, around 43% seen once. Sequencing was done on a sample of CD39+ CD103+ CD8+ T cells sorted from the tumor. Subset: CD103+CD39+ double-positive CD45RA- CD8 T cells. The receptors come from a human donor with melanoma.

J is TRBJ2-3 and V is TRBV13, with D unclear. Germline V gene sequence: CDR1 PRHDT, CDR2 FYEKMQ (reference sequence). Trimming removed 0 bases from V and 0 bases from J, with 10 bases in between. The CDR3 is made up of 16 amino acids. CDR3 sequence: CASSLGNAVSTDTQYF. CDR3 bases: TGTGCCAGCAGCTTAGGCAACGCGGTGAGCACAGATACGCAGTATTTT.

The rearrangement links TRBV6-6 to TRBJ1-1; possibly TRBD1 for D (5 bases). This CDR3 is 13 amino acids long. The germline V and J ends were trimmed by 8 bases and 4 bases, with 14 bases remaining between them. CDR1 and CDR2 (germline): MNHNY, SVGAGI (reference sequence). The CDR3 here is CASLLGLGTEAFF. The CDR3 bases are TGTGCCAGCCTGTTGGGGCTCGGCACTGAAGCTTTCTTT.

This chain links TRBV7-3 with TRBJ2-7, with D maybe TRBD2 (7 bases). This CDR3 has 15 amino acids. CDR1 is SGHTA, CDR2 FQGTGA, per germline. The V and J ends lost 5 bases and 2 bases respectively, with 16 bases between them. CDR3 protein: CASSGGRELAYEQYF. Written as DNA, the CDR3 is TGTGCCAGCAGCGGGGGGCGGGAGTTAGCCTACGAGCAGTACTTC.

By share, this clone ranks as medium-sized. This chain connects TRBV4-2 to TRBJ1-1; 10 bases are a match to TRBD1. V lost 3 bases, J lost 6 bases, and 4 bases stayed unmatched. CDR3 length: 14 amino acids. Germline V lookup: CDR1 LGHNA, CDR2 YNFKEQ. The CDR3 is CASSQEGQGAEAFF. In nucleotides, the CDR3 is TGTGCCAGCAGCCAGGAAGGACAGGGGGCTGAAGCTTTCTTT.

The chain carries TRBV10-3 and TRBJ1-1; D possibly corresponds to TRBD1 (5 bases). The CDR3 covers 13 residues. V shed 10 bases and J shed 4 bases, with 16 bases lying between them. From germline, CDR1 is ENHRY and CDR2 SYGVKD. The CDR3 region has the DNA TGTGCCAGCCTGTTGGGGCTCGGCACTGAAGCTTTCTTT. This sequence encodes CASLLGLGTEAFF.

The V call is TRBV4-2, the J call TRBJ2-3, with 10 bases fitting TRBD2. Germline V gene data show CDR1 as LGHNA and CDR2 as YNFKEQ. J gave up 4 bases and V 0 bases, and 10 bases lay outside the gene matches. The CDR3 is 18 residues long. The CDR3, as DNA: TGTGCCAGCAGCCAAGAAAAGGGGGCTAGCGGGAGCGCAGATACGCAGTATTTT. Encoded protein: CASSQEKGASGSADTQYF.

The chain links TRBV7-3 to TRBJ2-7, with unresolved D. The germline V gene encodes CDR1 SGHTA and CDR2 FQGTGA. Trimming removed 2 bases from V and 3 bases from J, with 5 bases in between. This CDR3 spans 12 amino acids. The CDR3, as DNA: TGTGCCAGCAGCTTATCAATCTACGAGCAGTACTTC. Translating it yields CASSLSIYEQYF.

This clone was counted a few times. The junction shows a germline mismatch at one end, possibly a read error. The chain links TRBV5-1 to TRBJ2-1, with TRBD2 matching over 7 bases. The germline V gene has CDR1 SGHRS and CDR2 YFSETQ. This CDR3 contains 15 residues. The CDR3 region is CASSLGGSSYNEQFF. In DNA, the CDR3 is TGTGCCAGCAGCTTGGGCGGGAGCTCCTACAATGAGCAGTTCTTC. Full variable domain (missing parts from reference TRBV5-1 and TRBJ2-1): KAGVTQTPRYLIKTRGQQVTLSCSPISGHRSVSWYQQTPGQGLQFLFEYFSETQRNKGNFPGRFSGRQFSNSRSEMNVSTLELGDSALYLCASSLGGSSYNEQFFGPGTRLTVL.

This clone has more than one count but fewer than ten. J is TRBJ1-1 and V is TRBV11-1, with 7 positions matching TRBD1. Germline lookup yields CDR1 SGHAT and CDR2 FQDESV (reference sequence). V dropped 3 bases and J dropped 1; count of bases not matched to a gene: 8. CDR3 length: 16 amino acids. CDR3 nucleotides: TGTGCCAGCAGCTTGGAATGGGGACAGTCGAACACTGAAGCTTTCTTT. This translates into CASSLEWGQSNTEAFF. Based on the CDR3 plus reference TRBV11-1 and TRBJ1-1, the full variable domain is EAEVAQSPRYKITEKSQAVAFWCDPISGHATLYWYRQILGQGPELLVQFQDESVVDDSQLPKDRFSAERLKGVDSTLKIQPAELGDSAMYLCASSLEWGQSNTEAFFGQGTRLTVV.

Comment on this clone: Mismatch with germline at one junction end may stem from a read error. This chain joins TRBV4-1 and TRBJ1-2, with D tentatively TRBD1 (5 bases). Germline CDR1 MGHRA, CDR2 YSYEKL. The CDR3 is 15 amino acids. CDR3 DNA: TGTGCCAGCAGCCTGGGGGGGTCCACTAACTATGGCTACACCTTC. Its protein product is CASSLGGSTNYGYTF.

This clone was observed a handful of times. V usage is TRBV4-1 and J usage is TRBJ2-5; 9 bases are shared with TRBD1. From germline, CDR1 is MGHRA and CDR2 YSYEKL. This CDR3 is 16 amino acids long. J lost 4 bases, V lost 4 bases, and 10 bases had no gene match. CDR3 region: CASSRIPTGGGETQYF. The DNA of the CDR3 is TGCGCCAGCAGCCGCATACCAACAGGGGGCGGAGAGACCCAGTACTTC.

This chain links TRBV7-1 with TRBJ1-1, with a possible D match to TRBD1 (5 bases). TRBV7-1 is an open reading frame, and its role is uncertain. The CDR3 has 13 residues. V was pared by 5 bases and J by 4 bases, with 11 bases between. The CDR3 here is CASSPLGGTEAFF. DNA of the CDR3: TGTGCCAGCAGCCCCTTGGGGGGCACTGAAGCTTTCTTT.

This chain joins TRBV7-8 and TRBJ1-4, with TRBD1 as a possible D gene (6 bases). Germline loops: CDR1 SGHVS, CDR2 FQNEAQ. V lost 6 bases to trimming and J lost 0 bases, with 17 bases between them. This CDR3 has 17 residues. The CDR3: CASRPPVGGTTNEKLFF. In DNA, the CDR3 is TGTGCCAGCAGGCCACCGGTCGGGGGCACAACTAATGAAAAACTGTTTTTT.

J is TRBJ2-7 and V is TRBV7-8, with TRBD2 as a possible D gene (6 bases). Germline values: CDR1 SGHVS, CDR2 FQNEAQ. Trimming removed 6 bases from V and 6 bases from J, with 12 bases in between. This CDR3 is 12 amino acids long. The CDR3 DNA sequence: TGTGCCAGCAGTAAGACTAGAGTCGAGCAGTACTTC. This gives the protein CASSKTRVEQYF.

This clone came up a few times. The V call is TRBV6-6, the J call TRBJ2-1; D remains unclear. The CDR3 totals 13 residues. Germline CDR1 and CDR2: MNHNY and SVGAGI (reference sequence). Trimming left V 5 bases short and J 7 bases short, with 12 bases between. The CDR3 is CASSPEDLNEQFF. The CDR3 DNA is TGTGCCAGCAGTCCTGAGGATCTGAATGAGCAGTTCTTC.

This clone was detected only a few times. The chain uses TRBV4-3 and TRBJ2-2; D gene unclear. V gave up 0 bases and J gave up 6 bases, with 5 bases separating them. The length of the CDR3 is 13 residues. Germline CDR1 reads LGHNA; CDR2 reads YSLEER. The CDR3 DNA sequence: TGCGCCAGCAGCCAAGATACAGCCGGGGAGCTGTTTTTT. Amino acids: CASSQDTAGELFF.

This chain joins TRBV4-1 and TRBJ2-1, with 9 bases that match TRBD2. Germline CDR1 MGHRA, CDR2 YSYEKL. The V segment lost 2 bases and the J segment 8 bases; nucleotides outside the gene matches: 10. This CDR3 spans 16 amino acids. This chain's CDR3 is CASSQTRSSGRYEQFF. The CDR3 coding sequence is TGCGCCAGCAGCCAAACTCGGAGTAGCGGGAGATATGAGCAGTTCTTC.

The chain recombines TRBV9 with TRBJ2-2, with D hard to call. Trimming took off 0 bases at V and 1 base at J, with 4 bases between the two ends. CDR1 and CDR2 (germline): SGDLS, YYNGEE. CDR3 length: 14 residues. CDR3 coding DNA: TGTGCCAGCAGCGTAGAGGAGAACACCGGGGAGCTGTTTTTT. Translating gives CASSVEENTGELFF. The variable domain in full, completed from reference TRBV9 and TRBJ2-2, reads DSGVTQTPKHLITATGQRVTLRCSPRSGDLSVYWYQQSLDQGLQFLIQYYNGEERAKGNILERFSAQQFPDLHSELNLSSLELGDSALYFCASSVEENTGELFFGEGSRLTVL.

This clone was seen only a few times. The V call is TRBV28, the J call TRBJ2-3; D ambiguous. With 5 bases removed from V and 5 bases from J, the gap between germline ends came to 14 bases. The CDR3 runs 14 residues. Germline CDR1 is MDHEN and CDR2 is SYDVKM. The CDR3 nucleotides are TGTGCCAGCAGTGAGGCCCTAGGGTTAGATACGCAGTATTTT. Residues: CASSEALGLDTQYF.

J is TRBJ2-1 and V is TRBV4-3; D uncertain. Germline-derived CDR1 and CDR2 are LGHNA and YSLEER. With 4 bases removed from V and 7 bases from J, the gap between germline ends came to 5 bases. The CDR3 runs 11 residues. CDR3 in amino acids: CASSRSNEQFF. As DNA, the CDR3 is TGCGCCAGCAGCCGATCTAATGAGCAGTTCTTC.

V usage is TRBV28 and J usage is TRBJ2-7, with D possibly TRBD2 on 6 matching bases. Germline V gene lookup returns CDR1 MDHEN and CDR2 SYDVKM. The ends were cut back, 6 bases at V and 0 bases at J, with 15 bases in the middle. CDR3 length: 15 amino acids. CDR3 in DNA: TGTGCCAGCAGCTGGAGGGGCGCAAGCTCCTACGAGCAGTACTTC. This sequence encodes CASSWRGASSYEQYF.

This clone was observed a handful of times. The V call is TRBV11-3, the J call TRBJ2-2, with 8 bases fitting TRBD2. The V gene end was trimmed by 1 base and the J gene end by 3 bases; junction bases not matched to a gene: 7. CDR1 and CDR2 from the germline V gene are SGHNT and YENEEA. There are 17 residues in the CDR3. The CDR3 is CASSLVGLRGDTGELFF. CDR3 sequence (DNA): TGTGCCAGCAGCTTAGTGGGGTTGCGGGGGGACACCGGGGAGCTGTTTTTT. Together with reference TRBV11-3 and TRBJ2-2, the CDR3 gives the full variable domain: EAGVVQSPRYKIIEKKQPVAFWCNPISGHNTLYWYLQNLGQGPELLIRYENEEAVDDSQLPKDRFSAERLKGVDSTLKIQPAELGDSAVYLCASSLVGLRGDTGELFFGEGSRLTVL.

The chain carries TRBV7-9 and TRBJ1-1; no reliable D call. Germline loops: CDR1 SEHNR, CDR2 FQNEAQ (reference sequence). CDR3 length: 14 residues. V was cut by 1 base and J by 4 bases, with 10 bases left in between. The CDR3 DNA reads as TGTGCCAGCAGCTTAGGTGAAGGTGTCACTGAAGCTTTCTTT. Protein sequence: CASSLGEGVTEAFF.

The table lists this clone with a count of one. The V call is TRBV6-6, the J call TRBJ2-1; the D is unclear. The CDR3 length is 11 residues. Trimming removed 6 bases from V and 7 bases from J, with 7 bases in between. Germline CDR1 MNHNY, CDR2 SVGAGI (reference sequence). The CDR3, as DNA: TGTGCCAGCAGCCCCAATAATGAGCAGTTCTTC. Its protein product is CASSPNNEQFF.

The CDR3 DNA is TGTGCCAGTACCTTCGGGCGGTCGAACACTGAAGCTTTCTTT. Its translation: CASTFGRSNTEAFF. The chain has TRBV19 and TRBJ1-1, with D hard to call. Between the trimmed V and J ends, which lost 7 bases and 1 base, there was a span of 13 bases. The V gene's germline CDR1 is LNHDA and CDR2 SQIVND (reference sequence). The CDR3 totals 14 residues.